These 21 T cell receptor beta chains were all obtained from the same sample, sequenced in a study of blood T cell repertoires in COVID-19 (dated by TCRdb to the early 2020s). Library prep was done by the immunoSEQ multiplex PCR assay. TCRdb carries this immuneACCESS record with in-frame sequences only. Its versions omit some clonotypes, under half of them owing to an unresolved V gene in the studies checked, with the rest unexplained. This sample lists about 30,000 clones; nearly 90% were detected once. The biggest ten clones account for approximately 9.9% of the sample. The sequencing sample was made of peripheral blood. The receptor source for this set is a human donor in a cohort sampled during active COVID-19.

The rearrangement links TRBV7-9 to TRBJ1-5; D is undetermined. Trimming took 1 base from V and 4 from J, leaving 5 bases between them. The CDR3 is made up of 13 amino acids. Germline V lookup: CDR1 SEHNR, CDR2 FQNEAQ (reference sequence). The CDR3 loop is CASSLVVNQPQHF. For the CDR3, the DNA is TGTGCCAGCAGCTTAGTAGTAAATCAGCCCCAGCATTTT.

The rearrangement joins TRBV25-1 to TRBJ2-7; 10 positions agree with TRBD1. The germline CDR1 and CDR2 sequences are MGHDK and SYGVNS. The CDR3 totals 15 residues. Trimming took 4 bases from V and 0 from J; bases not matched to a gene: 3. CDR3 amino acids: CASSGGQGNSYEQYF. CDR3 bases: TGTGCCAGCAGTGGGGGACAGGGGAACTCCTACGAGCAGTACTTC.

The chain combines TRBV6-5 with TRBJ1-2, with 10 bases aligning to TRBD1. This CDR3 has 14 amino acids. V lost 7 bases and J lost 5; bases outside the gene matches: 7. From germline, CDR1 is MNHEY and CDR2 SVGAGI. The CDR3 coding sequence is TGTGCCAGCACCCTGGACAGGGGGGCGTATGGCTACACCTTC. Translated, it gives CASTLDRGAYGYTF.

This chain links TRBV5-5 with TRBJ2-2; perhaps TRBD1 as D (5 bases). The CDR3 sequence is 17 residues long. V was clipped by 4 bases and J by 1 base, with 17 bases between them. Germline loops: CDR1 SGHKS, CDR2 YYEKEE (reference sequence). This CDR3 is CASSRMIQVRNTGELFF. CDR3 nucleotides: TGTGCCAGCAGCCGCATGATACAGGTGCGGAACACCGGGGAGCTGTTTTTT.

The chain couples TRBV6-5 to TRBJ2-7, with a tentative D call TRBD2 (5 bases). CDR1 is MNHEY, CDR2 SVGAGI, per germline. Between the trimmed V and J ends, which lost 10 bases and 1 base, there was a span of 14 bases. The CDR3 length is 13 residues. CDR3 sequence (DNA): TGTGCCACCCAGAAGGGAGAGTCCTACGAGCAGTACTTC. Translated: CATQKGESYEQYF.

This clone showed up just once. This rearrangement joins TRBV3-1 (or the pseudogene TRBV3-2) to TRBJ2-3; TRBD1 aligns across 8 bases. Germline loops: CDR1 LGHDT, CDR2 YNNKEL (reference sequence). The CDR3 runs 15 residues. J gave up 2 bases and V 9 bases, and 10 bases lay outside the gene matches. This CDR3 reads CASKAGQGFTDTQYF. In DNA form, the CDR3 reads TGTGCCAGTAAGGCTGGACAGGGCTTCACAGATACGCAGTATTTT.

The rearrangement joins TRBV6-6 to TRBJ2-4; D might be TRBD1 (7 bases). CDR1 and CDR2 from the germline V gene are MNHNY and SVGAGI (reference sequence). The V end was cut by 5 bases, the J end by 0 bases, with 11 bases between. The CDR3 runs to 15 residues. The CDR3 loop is CASSPGGLAKNIQYF. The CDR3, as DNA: TGTGCCAGCAGTCCAGGGGGACTAGCCAAAAACATTCAGTACTTC.

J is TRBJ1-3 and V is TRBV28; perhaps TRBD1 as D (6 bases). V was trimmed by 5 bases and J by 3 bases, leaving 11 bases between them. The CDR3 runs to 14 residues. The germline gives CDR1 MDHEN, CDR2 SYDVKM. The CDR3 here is CASSARTVGNTIYF. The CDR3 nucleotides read TGTGCCAGCAGTGCCCGGACAGTTGGAAACACCATATATTTT.

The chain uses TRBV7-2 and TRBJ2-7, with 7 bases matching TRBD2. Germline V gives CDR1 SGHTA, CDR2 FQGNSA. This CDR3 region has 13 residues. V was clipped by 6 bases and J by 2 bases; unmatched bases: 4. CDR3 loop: CASSLREAYEQYF. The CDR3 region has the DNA TGTGCCAGCAGTCTCCGGGAGGCCTACGAGCAGTACTTC. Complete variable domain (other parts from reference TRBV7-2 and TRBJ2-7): GAGVSQSPSNKVTEKGKDVELRCDPISGHTALYWYRQSLGQGLEFLIYFQGNSAPDKSGLPSDRFSAERTGGSVSTLTIQRTQQEDSAVYLCASSLREAYEQYFGPGTRLTVT.

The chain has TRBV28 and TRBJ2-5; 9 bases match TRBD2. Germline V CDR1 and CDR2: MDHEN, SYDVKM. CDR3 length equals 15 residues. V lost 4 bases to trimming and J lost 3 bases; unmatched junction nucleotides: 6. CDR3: CASSYLGGGEETQYF. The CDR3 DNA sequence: TGTGCCAGCAGTTATTTAGGCGGGGGGGAAGAGACCCAGTACTTC.

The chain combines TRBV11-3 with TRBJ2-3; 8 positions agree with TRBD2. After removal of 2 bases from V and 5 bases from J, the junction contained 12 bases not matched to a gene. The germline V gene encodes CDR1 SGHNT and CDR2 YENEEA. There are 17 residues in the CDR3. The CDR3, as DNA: TGTGCCAGCAGCTTAAGAGGAACGGGGGGGTCGGGAGATACGCAGTATTTT. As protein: CASSLRGTGGSGDTQYF.

In DNA, the CDR3 is TGTGCCAGCAGGGACAGGGACTACACTGAAGCTTTCTTT. This gives the protein CASRDRDYTEAFF. The chain joins TRBV27 to TRBJ1-1; 8 positions match TRBD1. This CDR3 has 13 residues. The V segment lost 6 bases and the J segment 3 bases; nucleotides outside the gene matches: 3. Germline values: CDR1 MNHEY, CDR2 SMNVEV (reference sequence).

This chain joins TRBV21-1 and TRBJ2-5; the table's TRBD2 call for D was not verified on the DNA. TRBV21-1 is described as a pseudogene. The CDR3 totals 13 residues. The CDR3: CASRVAAQETQYF. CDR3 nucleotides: TGTGCCAGCCGGGTGGCGGCTCAAGAGACCCAGTACTTC.

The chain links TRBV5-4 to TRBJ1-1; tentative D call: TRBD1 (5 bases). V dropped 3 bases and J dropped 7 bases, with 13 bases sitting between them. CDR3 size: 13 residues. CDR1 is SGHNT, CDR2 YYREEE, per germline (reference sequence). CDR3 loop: CASSYDRSGEAFF. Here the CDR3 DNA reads TGTGCCAGCAGCTACGACAGATCGGGTGAAGCTTTCTTT.

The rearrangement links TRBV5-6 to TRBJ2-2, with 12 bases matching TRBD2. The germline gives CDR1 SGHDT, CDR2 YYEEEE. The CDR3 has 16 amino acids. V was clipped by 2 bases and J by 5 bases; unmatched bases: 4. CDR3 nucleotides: TGTGCCAGCAGCTTACTAGCGGGGGGCCTAACCGGGGAGCTGTTTTTT. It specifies CASSLLAGGLTGELFF.

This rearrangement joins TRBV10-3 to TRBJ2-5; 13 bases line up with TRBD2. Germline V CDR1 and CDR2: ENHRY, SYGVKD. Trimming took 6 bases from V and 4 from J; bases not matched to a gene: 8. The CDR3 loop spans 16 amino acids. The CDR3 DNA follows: TGTGCCATCAGGCCAATGACTAGCGGGGGGTCAGAGACCCAGTACTTC. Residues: CAIRPMTSGGSETQYF.

The CDR3 loop reads CASSPGHLQETQYF. The DNA of the CDR3 is TGTGCCAGCAGTCCGGGACACCTCCAAGAGACCCAGTACTTC. V and J are TRBV2 and TRBJ2-5, with a tentative D call TRBD1 (6 bases). This CDR3 contains 14 residues. V lost 5 bases, J lost 1 base, and 11 bases lay in between. Germline CDR1 SNHLY, CDR2 FYNNEI. Drawing the rest from reference TRBV2 and TRBJ2-5, the complete variable domain is EPEVTQTPSHQVTQMGQEVILRCVPISNHLYFYWYRQILGQKVEFLVSFYNNEISEKSEIFDDQFSVERPDGSNFTLKIRSTKLEDSAMYFCASSPGHLQETQYFGPGTRLLVL.

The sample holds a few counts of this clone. CDR3 region: CASSYGTSGGYEQYF. The CDR3 bases are TGCGCCAGCAGCTACGGGACTAGCGGGGGCTACGAGCAGTACTTC. The gene calls are TRBV4-1 and TRBJ2-7; 14 bases map to TRBD2. The CDR3 contains 15 residues. After removal of 5 bases from V and 3 bases from J, the junction contained 3 bases not matched to a gene. In germline, CDR1 is MGHRA, CDR2 YSYEKL.

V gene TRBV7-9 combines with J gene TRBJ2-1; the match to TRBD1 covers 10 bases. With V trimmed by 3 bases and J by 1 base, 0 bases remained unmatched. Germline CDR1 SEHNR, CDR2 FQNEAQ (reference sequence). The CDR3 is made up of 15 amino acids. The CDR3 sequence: CASSLGQGSYNEQFF. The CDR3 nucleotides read TGTGCCAGCAGCTTGGGACAGGGGTCCTACAATGAGCAGTTCTTC.

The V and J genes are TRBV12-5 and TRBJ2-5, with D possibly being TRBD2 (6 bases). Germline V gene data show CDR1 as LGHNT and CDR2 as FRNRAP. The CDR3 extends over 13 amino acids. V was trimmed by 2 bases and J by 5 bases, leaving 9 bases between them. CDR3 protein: CASGLSGSETQYF. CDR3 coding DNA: TGTGCTAGTGGTTTGTCCGGGAGCGAGACCCAGTACTTC.

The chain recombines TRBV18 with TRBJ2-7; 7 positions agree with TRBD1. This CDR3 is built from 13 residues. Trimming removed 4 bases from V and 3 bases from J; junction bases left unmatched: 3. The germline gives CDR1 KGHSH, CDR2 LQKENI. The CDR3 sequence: CASSQAGGYEQYF. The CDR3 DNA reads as TGTGCCAGCTCACAGGCAGGGGGCTACGAGCAGTACTTC.